These T cell receptor beta chains were read from a single sample in a study of OX40 agonist ivuxolimab in advanced cancers. Using immunoSEQ multiplex PCR, the repertoire was profiled, and TCRdb retains in-frame clones only, with some absent. The table records fewer than 100,000 clones, about nine tenths of them present only once. Sequenced here: CD4+ or CD8+ T cells sorted from blood, sampled in a trial of the OX40 agonist ivuxolimab. The receptors come from an adult with an advanced solid tumor such as melanoma, head and neck, liver or kidney cancer. The CDR3 runs from the conserved cysteine through the conserved F or W.

>TRBV10-2|TRBJ2-2
CASSGGTSGPTGELFF
>TRBV5-3|TRBJ2-1
CARSLKGLEWVNEQFF
>TRBV11-2|TRBJ2-1
CASNNEQFF
>TRBV6-5|TRBJ2-7
CASRPYRGVSYEQYF
>TRBV27|TRBJ1-4
CASSSPTESNEKLFF
>TRBV9|TRBJ2-3
CASSVQGADTQYF
>TRBV5-1|TRBJ2-7
CASGPGLQTYEQYF
>TRBV2|TRBJ2-5
CASRSGYGETQYF
>TRBV7-2|TRBJ2-1
CASSLGGLAGGLEQFF
>TRBV18|TRBJ1-3
CASSFLPKGRVSGNTIYF
>TRBV6-1|TRBJ2-7
CASKSLGQGAHEQYF
>TRBV7-6|TRBJ2-2
CASRQGQGRTGELFF
>TRBV10-3|TRBJ1-2
CAISESSDPGLANYGHTF
>TRBV7-6|TRBJ2-7
CASSLVDQAYEQYF
>TRBV5-1|TRBJ1-3
CASSSTAGGGNTIYF
>TRBV7-9|TRBJ2-3
CASSLRGGTTTDTQYF
>TRBV4-3|TRBJ2-1
CASSQNTRGGSHEQFF
>TRBV7-2|TRBJ2-5
CASSSRAQRGETQYF
>TRBV12-5|TRBJ2-5
CASGPGVAGGPTQETQYF
>TRBV7-9|TRBJ2-3
CASSYGLAGADTQYF
>TRBV16|TRBJ1-5
CASSQFGTASNQPQHF
>TRBV2|TRBJ2-7
CASSALYEQYF
>TRBV2|TRBJ1-1
CASRAERGEAFF
>TRBV18|TRBJ2-3
CASSTLSGNTDTQYF
>TRBV4-1|TRBJ2-1
CASSQFTGLAGVDEQFF
>TRBV5-1|TRBJ2-3
CASSLESAFDTQYF
>TRBV10-1|TRBJ2-7
CASKVPFVVRYEQYF
>TRBV5-1|TRBJ2-3
CASSLGGTDTQYF
>TRBV14|TRBJ2-2
CASSQDVLRNTGELFF
>TRBV14|TRBJ2-1
CASSQDIGGPRFF
>TRBV11-3|TRBJ2-1
CASSLDSYNEQFF
>TRBV11-3|TRBJ2-7
CASSLTGDEQYF
>TRBV6-1|TRBJ1-4
CASSNEGGEKLFF
>TRBV19|TRBJ1-3
CASSGTAVSGNTIYF
>TRBV6-5|TRBJ1-6
CASSERGQGGPLHF
>TRBV7-2|TRBJ1-1
CASSLQGADTEAFF
>TRBV5-1|TRBJ2-2
CASSGTSGGYTGELFF
>TRBV6-4|TRBJ2-1
CASRRERAGGDEQFF
>TRBV7-9|TRBJ2-3
CATKTGTSTDTQYF
>TRBV5-6|TRBJ2-3
CASTIQGTDTQYF
>TRBV30|TRBJ2-1
CAWSPRRGEQFF
>TRBV6-1|TRBJ2-3
CASGSGGMGDTQYF
>TRBV28|TRBJ1-4
CASSPSGAGEIGKLFF
>TRBV7-9|TRBJ2-7
CASSSDRRSSYEQYF
>TRBV5-4|TRBJ2-5
CASSLGGTSGMDETQYF
>TRBV2|TRBJ2-7
CASSQGTGQHSYEQYF
>TRBV14|TRBJ1-2
CASSQNRVGYTF
>TRBV7-6|TRBJ1-5
CASSPPDWDQPQHF
>TRBV10-3|TRBJ2-7
CAIRNGPYEQYF
>TRBV30|TRBJ1-1
CAWSVGQVGNTEAFF
>TRBV11-3|TRBJ2-2
CASSLAANTGELFF
>TRBV7-3|TRBJ2-5
CASSLTGTSSETQYF